This T cell receptor beta chain was identified in a study of T cell repertoires in cytomegalovirus infection. The overall study: A matching HLA type, together with CMV infection, was signaled by public TCR beta signatures.

Germline loops: CDR1 SGHRS, CDR2 YFSETQ. Between the trimmed V and J ends, which lost 1 base and 3 bases, there was a span of 10 bases. The CDR3 length is 15 residues. Comment on this clonotype: The antigen is undetermined.

TCRdb analysed the reads with MiXCR anew, one entry per CDR3 protein. The sample carries about 130,000 distinct CDR3 sequences, 32% recorded once. The specimen was CD8+ T cells from cultured PBMCs, collected from culture after CMV antigen stimulation. The V gene is TRBV5-1, the J gene TRBJ1-4; no clear D. The clonotype originates from a human donor in good health (CMV status not recorded). Some clones in this sample may be carry-over from other donors' samples. DNA of the CDR3: TGCGCCAGCAGCTTGTTGGGGTTCGCTAATGAAAAACTGTTTTTT. It yields the protein CASSLLGFANEKLFF.